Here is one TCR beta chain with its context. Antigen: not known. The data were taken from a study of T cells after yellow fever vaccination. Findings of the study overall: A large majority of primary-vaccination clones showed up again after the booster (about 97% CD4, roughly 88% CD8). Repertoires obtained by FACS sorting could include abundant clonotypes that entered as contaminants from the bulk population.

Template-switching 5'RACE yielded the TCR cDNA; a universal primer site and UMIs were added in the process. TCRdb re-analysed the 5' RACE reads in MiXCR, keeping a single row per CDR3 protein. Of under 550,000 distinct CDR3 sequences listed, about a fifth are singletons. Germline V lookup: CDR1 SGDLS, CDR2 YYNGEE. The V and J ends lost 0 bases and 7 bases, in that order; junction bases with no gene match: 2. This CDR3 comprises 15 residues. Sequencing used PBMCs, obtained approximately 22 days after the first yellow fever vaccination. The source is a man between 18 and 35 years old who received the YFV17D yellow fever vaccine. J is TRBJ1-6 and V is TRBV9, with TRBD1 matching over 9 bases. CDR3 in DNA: TGTGCCAGCAGCGTAGGTGACAGGGGGAATTCACCCCTCCACTTT. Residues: CASSVGDRGNSPLHF.